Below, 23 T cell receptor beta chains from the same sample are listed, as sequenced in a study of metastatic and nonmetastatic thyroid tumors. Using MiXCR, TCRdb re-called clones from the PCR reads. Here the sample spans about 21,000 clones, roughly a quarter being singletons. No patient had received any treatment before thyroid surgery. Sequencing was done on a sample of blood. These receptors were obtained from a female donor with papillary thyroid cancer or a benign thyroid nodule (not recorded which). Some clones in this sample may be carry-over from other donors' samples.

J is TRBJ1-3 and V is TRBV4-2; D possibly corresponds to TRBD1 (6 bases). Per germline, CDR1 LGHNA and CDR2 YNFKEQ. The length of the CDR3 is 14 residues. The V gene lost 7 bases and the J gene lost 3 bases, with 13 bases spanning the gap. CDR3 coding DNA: TGTGCCAGCACCCTGGGGGCTAGTGGAAACACCATATATTTT. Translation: CASTLGASGNTIYF.

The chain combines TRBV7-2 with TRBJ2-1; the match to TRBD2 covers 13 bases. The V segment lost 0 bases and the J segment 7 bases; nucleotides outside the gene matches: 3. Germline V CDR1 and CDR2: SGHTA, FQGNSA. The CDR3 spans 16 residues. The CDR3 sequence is CASSLAATSGRNEQFF. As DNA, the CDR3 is TGTGCCAGCAGCTTAGCGGCGACTAGCGGGAGGAATGAGCAGTTCTTC.

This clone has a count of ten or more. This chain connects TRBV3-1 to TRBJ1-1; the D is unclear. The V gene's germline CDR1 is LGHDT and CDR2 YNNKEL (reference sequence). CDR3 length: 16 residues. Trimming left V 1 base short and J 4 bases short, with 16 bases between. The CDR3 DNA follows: TGTGCCAGCAGCCAAGGCCGGGGTGGGGTCCGCACTGAAGCTTTCTTT. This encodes CASSQGRGGVRTEAFF.

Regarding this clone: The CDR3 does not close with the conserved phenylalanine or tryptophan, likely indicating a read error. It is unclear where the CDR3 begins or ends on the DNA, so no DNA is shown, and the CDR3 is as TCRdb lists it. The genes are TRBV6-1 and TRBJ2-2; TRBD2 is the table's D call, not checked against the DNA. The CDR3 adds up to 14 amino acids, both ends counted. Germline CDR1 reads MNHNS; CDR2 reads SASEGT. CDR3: CASTTSGSTGELFL.

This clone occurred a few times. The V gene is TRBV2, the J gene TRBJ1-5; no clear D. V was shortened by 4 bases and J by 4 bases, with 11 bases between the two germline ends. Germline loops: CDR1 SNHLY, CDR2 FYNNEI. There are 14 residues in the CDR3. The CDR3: CASSGQEVNQPQHF. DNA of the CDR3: TGTGCCAGCAGTGGGCAGGAGGTTAATCAGCCCCAGCATTTT.

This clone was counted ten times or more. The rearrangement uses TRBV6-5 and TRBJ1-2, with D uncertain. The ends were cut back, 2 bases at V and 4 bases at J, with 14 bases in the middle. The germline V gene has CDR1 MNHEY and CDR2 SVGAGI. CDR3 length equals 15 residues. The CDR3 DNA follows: TGTGCCAGCAGTTACGAAGGGTCTACCCGCTATGGCTACACCTTC. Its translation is CASSYEGSTRYGYTF.

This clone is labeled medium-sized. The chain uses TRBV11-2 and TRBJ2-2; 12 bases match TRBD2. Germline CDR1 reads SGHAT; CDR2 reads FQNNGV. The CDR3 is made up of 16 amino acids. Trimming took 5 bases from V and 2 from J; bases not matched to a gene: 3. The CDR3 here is CASSRLAGANTGELFF. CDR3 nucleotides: TGTGCCAGCAGCAGACTAGCGGGAGCAAACACCGGGGAGCTGTTTTTT.

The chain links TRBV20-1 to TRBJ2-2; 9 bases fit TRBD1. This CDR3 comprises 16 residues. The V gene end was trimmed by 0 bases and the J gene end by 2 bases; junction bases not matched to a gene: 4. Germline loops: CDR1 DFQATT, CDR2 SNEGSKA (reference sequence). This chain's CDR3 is CSARDPGQGNTGELFF. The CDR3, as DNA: TGCAGTGCTAGAGACCCGGGACAGGGAAACACCGGGGAGCTGTTTTTT.

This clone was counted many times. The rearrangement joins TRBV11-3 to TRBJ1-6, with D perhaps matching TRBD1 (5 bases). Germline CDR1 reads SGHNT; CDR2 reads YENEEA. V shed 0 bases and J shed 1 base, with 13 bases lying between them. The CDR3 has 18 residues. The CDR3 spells CASSLEALGESYNSPLHF. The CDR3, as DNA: TGTGCCAGCAGCTTAGAGGCACTGGGGGAATCCTATAATTCACCCCTCCACTTT.

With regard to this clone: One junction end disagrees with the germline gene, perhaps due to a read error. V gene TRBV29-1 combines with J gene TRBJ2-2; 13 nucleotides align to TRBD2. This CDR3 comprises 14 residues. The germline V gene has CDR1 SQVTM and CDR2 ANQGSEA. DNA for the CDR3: TGCAGCGCGGGGACTAGCGGGGTCACCGGGGAGCAGTTTTTT. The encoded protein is CSAGTSGVTGEQFF.

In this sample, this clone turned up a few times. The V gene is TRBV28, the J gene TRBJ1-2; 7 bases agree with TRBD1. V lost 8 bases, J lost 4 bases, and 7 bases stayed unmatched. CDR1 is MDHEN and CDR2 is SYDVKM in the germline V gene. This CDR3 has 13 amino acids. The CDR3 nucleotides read TGTGCCAGCGGCCCGACAGGGAGCTATGGCTACACCTTC. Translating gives CASGPTGSYGYTF.

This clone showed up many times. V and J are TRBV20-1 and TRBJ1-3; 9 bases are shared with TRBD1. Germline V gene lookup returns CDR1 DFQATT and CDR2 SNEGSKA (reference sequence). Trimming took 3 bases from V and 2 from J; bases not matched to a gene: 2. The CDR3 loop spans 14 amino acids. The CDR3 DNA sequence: TGCAGTGCTAGGGACAGGGGAGCTGGAAACACCATATATTTT. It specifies CSARDRGAGNTIYF.

Here the CDR3 DNA reads TGTGCCAGCCATTGGGGCCACGAGCAGTACTTC. Its translation: CASHWGHEQYF. The chain has TRBV2 and TRBJ2-7, with D possibly being TRBD1 (5 bases). Trimming shortened V by 8 bases and J by 5 bases, and 10 bases separated the two germline ends. The CDR3 has 11 amino acids. The germline gives CDR1 SNHLY, CDR2 FYNNEI.

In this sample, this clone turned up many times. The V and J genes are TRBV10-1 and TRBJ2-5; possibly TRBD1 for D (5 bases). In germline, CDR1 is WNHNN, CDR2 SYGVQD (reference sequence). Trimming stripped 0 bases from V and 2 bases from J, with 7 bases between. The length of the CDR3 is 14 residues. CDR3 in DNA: TGCGCCAGCAGTGAGTCGGGGCGGCAAGAGACCCAGTACTTC. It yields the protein CASSESGRQETQYF.

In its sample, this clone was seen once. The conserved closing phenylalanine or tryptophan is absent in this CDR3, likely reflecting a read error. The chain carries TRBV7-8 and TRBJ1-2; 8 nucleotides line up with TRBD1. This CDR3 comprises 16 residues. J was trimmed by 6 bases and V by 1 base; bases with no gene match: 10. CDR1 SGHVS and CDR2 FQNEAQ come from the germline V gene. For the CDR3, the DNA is TGTGCCAGCAGCTTAGACTATCAGGGGGCGGCCAATGGCTACACCGTC. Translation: CASSLDYQGAANGYTV.

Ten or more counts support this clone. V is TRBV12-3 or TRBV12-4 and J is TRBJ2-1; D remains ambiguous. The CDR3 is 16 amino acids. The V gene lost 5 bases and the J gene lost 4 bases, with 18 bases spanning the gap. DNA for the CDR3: TGTGCCAGCAGTCGCGATGGGGTTTCGCTGTACAATGAGCAGTTCTTC. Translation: CASSRDGVSLYNEQFF.

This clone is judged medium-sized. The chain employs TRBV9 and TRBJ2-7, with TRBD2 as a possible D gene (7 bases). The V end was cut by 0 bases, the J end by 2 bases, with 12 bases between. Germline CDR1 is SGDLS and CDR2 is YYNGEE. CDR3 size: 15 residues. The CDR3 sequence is CASSVATGTTYEQYF. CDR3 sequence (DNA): TGTGCCAGCAGCGTAGCTACAGGGACTACCTACGAGCAGTACTTC. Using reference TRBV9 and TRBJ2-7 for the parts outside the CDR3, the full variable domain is DSGVTQTPKHLITATGQRVTLRCSPRSGDLSVYWYQQSLDQGLQFLIQYYNGEERAKGNILERFSAQQFPDLHSELNLSSLELGDSALYFCASSVATGTTYEQYFGPGTRLTVT.

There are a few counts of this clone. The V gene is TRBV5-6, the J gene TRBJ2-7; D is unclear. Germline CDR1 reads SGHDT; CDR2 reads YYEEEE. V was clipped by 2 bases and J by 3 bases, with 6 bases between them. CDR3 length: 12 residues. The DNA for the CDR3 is TGTGCCAGCAGCTTAAGCAGCTACGAGCAGTACTTC. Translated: CASSLSSYEQYF.

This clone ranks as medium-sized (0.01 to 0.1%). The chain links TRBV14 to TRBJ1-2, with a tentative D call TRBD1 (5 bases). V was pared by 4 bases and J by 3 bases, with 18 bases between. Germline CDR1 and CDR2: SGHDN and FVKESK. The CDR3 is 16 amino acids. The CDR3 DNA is TGTGCCAGCAGCCCCGGGACCAAGTTGCATTACTATGGCTACACCTTC. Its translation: CASSPGTKLHYYGYTF.

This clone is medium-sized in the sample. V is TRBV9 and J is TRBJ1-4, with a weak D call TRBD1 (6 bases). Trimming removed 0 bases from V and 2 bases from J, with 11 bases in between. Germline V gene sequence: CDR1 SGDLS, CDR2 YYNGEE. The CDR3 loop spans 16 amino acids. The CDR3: CASSVAGGQTNEKLFF. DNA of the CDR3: TGTGCCAGCAGCGTAGCAGGAGGACAGACTAATGAAAAACTGTTTTTT.

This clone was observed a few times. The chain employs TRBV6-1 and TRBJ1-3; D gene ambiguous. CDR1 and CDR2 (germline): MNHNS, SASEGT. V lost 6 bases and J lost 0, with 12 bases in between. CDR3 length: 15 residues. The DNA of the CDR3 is TGTGCCAGCAGGAAAGACCGCAACTCTGGAAACACCATATATTTT. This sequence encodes CASRKDRNSGNTIYF.

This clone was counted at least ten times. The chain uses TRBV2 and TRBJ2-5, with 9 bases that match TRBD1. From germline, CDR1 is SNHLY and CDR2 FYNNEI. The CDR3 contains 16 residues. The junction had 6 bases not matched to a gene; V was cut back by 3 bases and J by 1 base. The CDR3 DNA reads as TGTGCCAGCAGTGACCCCTGGGACAGGGTCCAAGAGACCCAGTACTTC. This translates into CASSDPWDRVQETQYF.

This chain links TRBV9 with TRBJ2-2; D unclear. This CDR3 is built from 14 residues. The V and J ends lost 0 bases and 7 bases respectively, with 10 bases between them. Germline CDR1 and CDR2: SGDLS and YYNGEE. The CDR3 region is CASSVDWPGGELFF. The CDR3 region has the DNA TGTGCCAGCAGCGTAGACTGGCCGGGCGGGGAGCTGTTTTTT. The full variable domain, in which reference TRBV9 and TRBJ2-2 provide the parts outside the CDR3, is DSGVTQTPKHLITATGQRVTLRCSPRSGDLSVYWYQQSLDQGLQFLIQYYNGEERAKGNILERFSAQQFPDLHSELNLSSLELGDSALYFCASSVDWPGGELFFGEGSRLTVL.